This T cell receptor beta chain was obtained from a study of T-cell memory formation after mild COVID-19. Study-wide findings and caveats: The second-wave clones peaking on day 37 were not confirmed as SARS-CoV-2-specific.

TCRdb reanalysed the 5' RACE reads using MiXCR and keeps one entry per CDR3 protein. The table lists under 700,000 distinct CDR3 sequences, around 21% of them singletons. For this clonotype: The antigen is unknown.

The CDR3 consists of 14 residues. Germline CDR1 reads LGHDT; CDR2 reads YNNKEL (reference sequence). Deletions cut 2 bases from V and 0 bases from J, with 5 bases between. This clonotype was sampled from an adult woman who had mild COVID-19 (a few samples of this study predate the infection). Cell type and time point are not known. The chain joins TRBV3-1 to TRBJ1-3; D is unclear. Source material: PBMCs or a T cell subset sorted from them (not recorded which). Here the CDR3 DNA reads TGTGCCAGCAGCCAATTGGACTCTGGAAACACCATATATTTT. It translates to CASSQLDSGNTIYF.